The 4 T cell receptor beta chains presented below share a single source sample, sequenced in a study of tumor-infiltrating lymphocytes in primary liver carcinoma. The study extracted blood RNA from unsorted whole blood and also extracted germline DNA. Production of TCR beta cDNA used about 500 ng total RNA together with a constant-region primer. Libraries covering TCR beta were generated through three nested multiplex PCR rounds (using a slightly modified ARM-PCR). Two initial PCR rounds of ten to eleven cycles each paired TRBV1-TRBV30 forward primers with a C-beta reverse primer. TCRdb itself ran the multiplex PCR reads through MiXCR, one entry per CDR3 protein. The sample has hundreds of thousands of distinct CDR3 sequences, 50% to 70% seen once; the top ten hold roughly 9%. The sequenced material came from peripheral blood. All receptors come from a man in his forties with primary liver carcinoma and hepatitis B virus infection.

The chain joins TRBV5-1 to TRBJ2-6; no reliable D call. Germline CDR1 reads SGHRS; CDR2 reads YFSETQ. Trimming left V 5 bases short and J 0 bases short, with 15 bases between. CDR3 length equals 17 residues. CDR3 bases: TGCGCCAGCAGTGGTCAGGACCCACACTCTGGGGCCAACGTCCTGACTTTC. Residues: CASSGQDPHSGANVLTF.

Remarks on this clonotype: A much larger clone lies a single base off, so this may be a read error. This chain uses TRBV6-5 with TRBJ2-1; D possibly corresponds to TRBD2 (6 bases). The CDR3 consists of 15 residues. CDR1 MNHEY and CDR2 SVGAGI come from the germline V gene. Written as DNA, the CDR3 is TGTGCCAGCAGCCTTAGCGGAGCCCAAATCTATGAGCAGTCCTTC. Its protein product is CASSLSGAQIYEQSF.

The table lists this clonotype with a few counts. This chain joins TRBV6-2 or TRBV6-3 and TRBJ2-7; 9 bases match TRBD2. Trimming took 6 bases from V and 2 from J; bases not matched to a gene: 11. The CDR3 is 16 residues long. Per the germline V gene, CDR1 is MNHEY and CDR2 is SVGEGT. This CDR3 is CASSLMAASGTYEQYF. As DNA, the CDR3 is TGTGCCAGCAGCCTGATGGCGGCTAGCGGGACCTACGAGCAGTACTTC.

With respect to this clonotype: One junction end does not reproduce the germline sequence, and a read error may be involved. This sequence joins TRBV11-2 and TRBJ2-6; possible D gene TRBD1, 6 bases. CDR1 SGHAT and CDR2 FQNNGV come from the germline V gene. The CDR3 is made up of 16 amino acids. For the CDR3, the DNA is TGTGCCAGTAGCTTATCGTCAGGGGTTGGGGCCAACGTCCTGACTTTC. This encodes CASSLSSGVGANVLTF.